This is a list of T cell receptor beta chains from one sample in a study of T cell changes during pregnancy in multiple sclerosis. Clones were read by immunoSEQ multiplex PCR, and TCRdb kept only the in-frame ones, dropping some. The table shows 37,000 or so clones, with nearly 90% occurring only once. Sequencing used CD4+ T cells from peripheral blood mononuclear cells, obtained in the first trimester of pregnancy. The origin of the receptors is a female donor with multiple sclerosis, enrolled in a pregnancy study. CDR3s leave out the opening cysteine and the closing phenylalanine or tryptophan.

v_gene,j_gene,CDR3aa
TRBV27,TRBJ1-1,ASSLRGLKNTEAF
TRBV4-3,TRBJ1-1,ASRQTGNTEAF
TRBV7-8,TRBJ2-5,ASSLKRLKETQY
TRBV7-8,TRBJ2-3,ASSSPSREATQY
TRBV7-9,TRBJ1-2,ASSLAGTGSYGYT
TRBV7-8,TRBJ2-5,ASSLGARTQTQY
TRBV4-1,TRBJ2-7,ASSQEFRYAFYEQY
TRBV29-1,TRBJ1-1,SVEGPGRNTEAF
TRBV9,TRBJ2-5,ASSPNPGTSGGSQTQY
TRBV2,TRBJ1-5,ASSHTWTGSYSNQPQH
TRBV18,TRBJ1-2,ASSDTRDSYGYT
TRBV5-1,TRBJ2-1,ASSLVPEPYNEQF
TRBV7-2,TRBJ1-1,ASSLPMGQGNTEAF
TRBV19,TRBJ2-2,ASRRGLTGELF
TRBV6-1,TRBJ2-3,ASSEFSGRESDTQY
TRBV28,TRBJ2-1,ASSLGGLGLGEQF
TRBV27,TRBJ2-1,ASSSQGAHSYNEQF
TRBV5-6,TRBJ1-2,ASGGAGYT
TRBV12-5,TRBJ1-3,ASGLVLRTPGGNTIY
TRBV5-4,TRBJ1-4,ASSLQGATEKLF
TRBV30,TRBJ2-6,AWSRTGYLLHISGANVLT
TRBV5-4,TRBJ2-5,ASSLKKPSYQETQY
TRBV7-2,TRBJ1-6,ASSLVRGDSPLH
TRBV27,TRBJ2-7,ASSLGQSYEQY
TRBV13,TRBJ2-5,ASSRGESETQY
TRBV7-8,TRBJ2-3,ASSHDRATDTQY
TRBV4-2,TRBJ2-3,ASSPGLAGITDTQY
TRBV7-2,TRBJ1-1,ASSLLTGSTEAF
TRBV6-1,TRBJ2-5,ASSLNEETQY
TRBV11-3,TRBJ2-7,ASSPWGGYEQY
TRBV7-6,TRBJ2-1,ASSSRGGGNEQF
TRBV5-5,TRBJ1-3,ADRGTRGPHSSGNTIY
TRBV11-1,TRBJ2-2,ASSSYKGKAGELF
TRBV5-1,TRBJ2-7,ASSQGLATNSYEQY
TRBV6-4,TRBJ1-1,ASSARGDTEAF
TRBV19,TRBJ2-7,ASSIPRGSSYEQY
TRBV28,TRBJ1-5,ASSPGTVKSNQPQH
TRBV13,TRBJ1-5,ASSFRSGPSGGHQPQH
TRBV29-1,TRBJ1-2,SVTPSVLVGYT
TRBV20-1,TRBJ2-1,SVDPRYEQF
TRBV11-2,TRBJ2-5,ASSLAQRQETQY
TRBV28,TRBJ2-7,ASSELAGSYEQY
TRBV14,TRBJ2-7,ASSQGVGDSTYEQY
TRBV28,TRBJ1-5,ASSPHPWAYNSNQPQH
TRBV6-5,TRBJ2-7,ASRTGQGEIEQY
TRBV18,TRBJ1-1,ASSPPGQGTMNTEAF
TRBV10-3,TRBJ1-2,AISGGGQGAGGYT
TRBV5-3,TRBJ2-5,ARSFRWQRETQY
TRBV14,TRBJ2-7,ASSQVRGYEQY
TRBV5-4,TRBJ2-3,ASSLRQGDTDTQY